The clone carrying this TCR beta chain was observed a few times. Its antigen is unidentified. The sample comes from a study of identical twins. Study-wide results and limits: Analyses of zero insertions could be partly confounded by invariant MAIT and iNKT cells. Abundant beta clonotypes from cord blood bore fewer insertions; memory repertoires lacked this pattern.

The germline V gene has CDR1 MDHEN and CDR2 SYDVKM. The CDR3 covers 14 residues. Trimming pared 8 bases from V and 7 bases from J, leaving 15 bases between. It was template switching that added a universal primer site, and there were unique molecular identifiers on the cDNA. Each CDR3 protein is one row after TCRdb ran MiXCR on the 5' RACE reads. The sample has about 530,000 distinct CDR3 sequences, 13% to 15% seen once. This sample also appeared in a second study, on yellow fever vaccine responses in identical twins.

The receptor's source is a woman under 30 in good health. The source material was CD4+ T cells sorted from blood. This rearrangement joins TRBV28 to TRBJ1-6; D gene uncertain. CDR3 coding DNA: TGTGCCAGCTCGGAGCCTCAGAGAAATTCACCCCTCCACTTT. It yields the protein CASSEPQRNSPLHF.